The sequence of this T cell receptor beta chain was determined in a study of blood T cell repertoires in COVID-19. Produced via immunoSEQ multiplex PCR; TCRdb's table is partial and in-frame only. The sample consists of 350,000 to 450,000 clones, approximately 91% of them appearing once. People in the exposed group encountered a COVID-19 case within 2 weeks before entering the study. Per germline, CDR1 MRHNA and CDR2 SNTAGT. V lost 0 bases to trimming and J lost 5 bases, with 14 bases between them. This CDR3 is built from 16 residues. The TCR was taken from a woman aged 40 to 49 who had been exposed to COVID-19. Input material: PBMCs or T cells enriched from blood (not recorded which). The rearrangement joins TRBV6-4 to TRBJ1-5; possibly TRBD1 for D (5 bases). The CDR3 DNA is TGTGCCAGCAGTGACTCGAACAGGCGCTCGGATCAGCCCCAGCATTTT. Its translation is CASSDSNRRSDQPQHF.